This T cell receptor beta chain was retrieved from a study of T-cell memory formation after mild COVID-19. Study-level background: There were largely donor-specific TCR clusters. Broader study findings: CM and EM subsets held most contracting CD4+ clones; EMRA held CD8+ ones.

CDR1 and CDR2 from the germline V gene are MNHNS and SASEGT. The CDR3 runs to 14 residues. V trimming: 6 bases; J trimming: 5 bases; junction bases outside the gene matches: 4. It was 5'RACE with constant-segment primers that produced the TCR alpha and TCR beta cDNA libraries, which carried sample barcodes and UMIs. TCRdb used MiXCR to reprocess the 5' RACE reads, holding one entry per CDR3 protein. Of roughly 250,000 distinct CDR3 sequences in the sample, roughly a sixth were seen once. Worth noting for this clonotype: Antigen: not known.

J is TRBJ2-2 and V is TRBV6-1; TRBD2 agrees at 9 bases. The receptor was derived from a man younger than 30 who had mild COVID-19 (a few samples of this study predate the infection). Cell type and time point are not known. The sequenced material came from PBMCs or a T cell subset sorted from them (not recorded which). Here the CDR3 reads CASSRSGGTGELFF. CDR3 in DNA: TGTGCCAGCAGCCGAAGCGGGGGGACCGGGGAGCTGTTTTTT.